What follows are 9 T cell receptor beta chains derived from one specimen sequenced in a study of T cells in women clearing cervical HPV infection. Measured with immunoSEQ multiplex PCR; TCRdb has only the in-frame clones, and not every one. This repertoire includes some 21,000 clones. The sample taken for sequencing was blood buffy coat. These receptor sequences come from a woman between 18 and 70 years old with a cervical HPV16 infection that either progressed to CIN3+ or cleared (not recorded which).

Remarks on this clone: The read ends 3 residues early relative to the CDR3; the germline J gene fills the gap. The rearrangement uses TRBV19 and TRBJ2-3; 11 positions agree with TRBD2. Germline assignment: CDR1 LNHDA and CDR2 SQIVND (reference sequence). The CDR3 extends over 16 amino acids. The V gene end was trimmed by 3 bases and the J gene end by 3 bases; junction bases not matched to a gene: 5. CDR3 bases read: TGTGCCAGTAGTATCCAAAGACTAGCGGGAACAGATACG. As protein: CASSIQRLAGTDT. The CDR3 in full is CASSIQRLAGTDTQYF.

On this clone itself: The CDR3 goes on 3 residues after the read ends, and that part is filled in from the germline J gene. The chain employs TRBV5-4 and TRBJ2-7; TRBD2 agrees at 13 bases. The CDR3 extends over 15 amino acids. CDR1 is SGHNT, CDR2 YYREEE, per germline (reference sequence). Losses at the gene ends were 4 bases for V and 6 bases for J; bases not matched to a gene: 7. CDR3 sequence reads: CASSLLAGGPPEQYF. The CDR3 bases that were read are TGTGCCAGCAGCCTACTAGCGGGAGGGCCTCCCGAG.

Comments on this clone: The CDR3 end lies 3 residues beyond the end of the read and is filled in from the germline J gene. This sequence joins TRBV11-2 and TRBJ1-1; TRBD1 matches at 8 bases. The germline V gene encodes CDR1 SGHAT and CDR2 FQNNGV. The CDR3 extends over 14 amino acids. Germline trimming cut 3 bases from V and 2 bases from J; bases unmatched to any gene: 2. The CDR3 loop reads CASSFTGGNTEAFF. The CDR3 bases that were read are TGTGCCAGCAGCTTCACAGGGGGAAACACTGAA. Drawing the rest from reference TRBV11-2 and TRBJ1-1, the complete variable domain is EAGVAQSPRYKIIEKRQSVAFWCNPISGHATLYWYQQILGQGPKLLIQFQNNGVVDDSQLPKDRFSAERLKGVDSTLKIQPAKLEDSAVYLCASSFTGGNTEAFFGQGTRLTVV.

For this clone: Read sequence stops 3 residues before the CDR3 end, and the germline J gene provides the missing end. The gene calls are TRBV14 and TRBJ2-2; weak D call: TRBD2 (6 bases). CDR1 is SGHDN and CDR2 is FVKESK in the germline V gene. The CDR3 length is 16 residues. CDR3 DNA (partial): TGTGCCAGCAGCCAAGCTCGGATCGGGGGAAACGAAAAG. Protein: CASSQARIGGNEK. The entire CDR3 sequence reads CASSQARIGGNEKLFF.

With respect to this clone: The observed sequence ends 3 residues before the CDR3 terminus, with the missing tail filled in from the germline J gene. The chain has TRBV30 and TRBJ2-1, with 7 bases lining up with TRBD2. This CDR3 has 15 residues. With 3 bases clipped from V and 4 bases from J, the junction kept 9 bases outside the gene matches. From germline, CDR1 is GTSNPN and CDR2 SVGIG (reference sequence). CDR3 DNA (partial): TGTGCCTGGAGATGGGGGGGTGGGTTGTACAATGAG. It yields the protein CAWRWGGGLYNE. The whole CDR3 reads CAWRWGGGLYNEQFF.

As concerns this clone: The read halts 3 residues ahead of the CDR3 end, with the missing end drawn from the germline J gene. The rearrangement uses TRBV20-1 and TRBJ2-6; the D is unclear. Germline V gives CDR1 DFQATT, CDR2 SNEGSKA (reference sequence). V dropped 0 bases and J dropped 0 bases, with 18 bases sitting between them. This CDR3 is built from 19 residues. The sequenced part of the CDR3 DNA is TGCAGTGCTAGAGATGTGTCTAGTAGTAAACGCTCTGGGGCCAACGTC. Translating gives CSARDVSSSKRSGANV. The whole CDR3 sequence reads CSARDVSSSKRSGANVLTF.

Points on this clone: The DNA ends 3 residues before the CDR3 does, and the rest of the CDR3 is filled in from the germline J gene. The chain joins TRBV20-1 to TRBJ2-1; 12 bases match TRBD2. This CDR3 has 16 amino acids. From germline, CDR1 is DFQATT and CDR2 SNEGSKA (reference sequence). The ends lost 1 base at V and 5 bases at J; junction bases unmatched: 6. CDR3 bases read: TGCAGTGCTAGAGTCGAGACTAGCGGGAGAGACAATGAG. Amino acids: CSARVETSGRDNE. The full-length CDR3 reads as CSARVETSGRDNEQFF.

On this clone itself: The CDR3 end lies 3 residues beyond the end of the read and is filled in from the germline J gene. This chain connects TRBV12-5 to TRBJ2-3, with D unclear. Trimming removed 3 bases at V and 0 bases at J, with 7 bases between. Germline CDR1 reads LGHNT; CDR2 reads FRNRAP. The CDR3 spans 14 residues. The sequenced part of the CDR3 DNA is TGTGCTAGTGGTTTTTTTTTAAGCACAGATACG. It yields the protein CASGFFLSTDT. The complete CDR3 reads CASGFFLSTDTQYF. The complete variable domain, with remaining parts taken from reference TRBV12-5 and TRBJ2-3, reads DARVTQTPRHKVTEMGQEVTMRCQPILGHNTVFWYRQTMMQGLELLAYFRNRAPLDDSGMPKDRFSAEMPDATLATLKIQPSEPRDSAVYFCASGFFLSTDTQYFGPGTRLTVL.

Concerning this clone itself: With the read ending 3 residues before the CDR3 end, the germline J gene is used to fill in that end. J is TRBJ1-2 and V is TRBV5-1; 7 bases line up with TRBD1. Trimming removed 2 bases from V and 2 bases from J; junction bases left unmatched: 6. There are 15 residues in the CDR3. Germline V gene lookup returns CDR1 SGHRS and CDR2 YFSETQ. The CDR3: CASSLNRGLNYGYTF. The part of the CDR3 DNA that was read is TGCGCCAGCAGCTTAAACAGGGGCTTGAACTATGGC.